This T cell receptor beta chain appears in the sequencing data of a study of OX40 agonist ivuxolimab in advanced cancers. Points from the study as a whole: Average numbers of expanded clones were greater in CD8+ T cells than in CD4+.

This table comes from immunoSEQ multiplex PCR, and its TCRdb copy is limited to in-frame clones, with some not included. The table includes about 10,000 clones, over 65% detected once. This CDR3 has 16 amino acids. V was clipped by 8 bases and J by 6 bases; unmatched bases: 13. Germline V CDR1 and CDR2: SGHVS, FNYEAQ. This clone was counted only a few times. The antigen is unknown. This TCR came from an adult with an advanced solid tumor such as melanoma, head and neck, liver or kidney cancer. The chain links TRBV7-6 to TRBJ1-4, with 9 positions matching TRBD1. The sequences come from CD4+ or CD8+ T cells sorted from blood, collected in a trial of the OX40 agonist ivuxolimab. The CDR3 DNA reads as TGTGCCAGCCTGAACCCGGGACAGGGAAAAGATGAAAAACTGTTTTTT. Translation: CASLNPGQGKDEKLFF.